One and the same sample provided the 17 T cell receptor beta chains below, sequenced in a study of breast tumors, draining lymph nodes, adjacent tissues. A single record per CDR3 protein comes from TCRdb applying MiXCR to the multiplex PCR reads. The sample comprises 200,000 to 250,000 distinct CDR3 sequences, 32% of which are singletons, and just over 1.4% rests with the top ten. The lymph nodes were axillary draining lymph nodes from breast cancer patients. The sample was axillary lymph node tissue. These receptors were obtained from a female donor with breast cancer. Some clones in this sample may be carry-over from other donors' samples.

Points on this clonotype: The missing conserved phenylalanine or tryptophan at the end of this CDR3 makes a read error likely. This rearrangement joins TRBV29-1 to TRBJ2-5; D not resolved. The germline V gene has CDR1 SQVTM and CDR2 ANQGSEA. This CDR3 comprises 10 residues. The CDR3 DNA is TGCGGCGTTGCTGAAGAGACCCAGTACCTC. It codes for CGVAEETQYL.

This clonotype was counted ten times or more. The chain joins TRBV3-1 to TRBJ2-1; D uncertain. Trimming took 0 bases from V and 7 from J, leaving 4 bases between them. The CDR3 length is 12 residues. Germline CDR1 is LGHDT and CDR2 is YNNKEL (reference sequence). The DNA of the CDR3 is TGTGCCAGCAGCCAAGAGGGGAATGAGCAGTTCTTC. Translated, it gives CASSQEGNEQFF.

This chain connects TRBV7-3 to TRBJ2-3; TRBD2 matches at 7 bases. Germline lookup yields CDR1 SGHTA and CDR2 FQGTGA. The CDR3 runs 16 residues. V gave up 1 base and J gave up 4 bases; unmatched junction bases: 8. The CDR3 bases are TGTGCCAGCAGCTTAATAGGGAGGGTTGGGGCAGATACGCAGTATTTT. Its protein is CASSLIGRVGADTQYF.

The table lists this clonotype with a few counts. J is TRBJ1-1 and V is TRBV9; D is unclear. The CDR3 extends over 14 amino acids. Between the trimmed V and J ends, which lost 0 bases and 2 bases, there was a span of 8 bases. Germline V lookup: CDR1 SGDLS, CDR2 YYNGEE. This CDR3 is CASSVAHGNTEAFF. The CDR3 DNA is TGTGCCAGCAGCGTAGCTCACGGAAACACTGAAGCTTTCTTT.

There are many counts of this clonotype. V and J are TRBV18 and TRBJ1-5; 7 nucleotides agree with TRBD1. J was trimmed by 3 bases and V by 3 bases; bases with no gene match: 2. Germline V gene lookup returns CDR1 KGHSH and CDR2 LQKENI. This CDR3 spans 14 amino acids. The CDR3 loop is CASSPDRFNQPQHF. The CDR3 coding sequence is TGTGCCAGCTCACCGGACAGGTTCAATCAGCCCCAGCATTTT.

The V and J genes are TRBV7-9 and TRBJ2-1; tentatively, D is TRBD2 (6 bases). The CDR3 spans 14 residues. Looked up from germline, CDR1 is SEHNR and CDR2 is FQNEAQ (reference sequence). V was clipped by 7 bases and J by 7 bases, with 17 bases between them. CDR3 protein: CASKGGGSVNEQFF. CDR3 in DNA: TGTGCCAGCAAAGGTGGGGGGAGTGTAAATGAGCAGTTCTTC. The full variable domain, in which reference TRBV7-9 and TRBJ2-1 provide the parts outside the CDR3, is DTGVSQNPRHKITKRGQNVTFRCDPISEHNRLYWYRQTLGQGPEFLTYFQNEAQLEKSRLLSDRFSAERPKGSFSTLEIQRTEQGDSAMYLCASKGGGSVNEQFFGPGTRLTVL.

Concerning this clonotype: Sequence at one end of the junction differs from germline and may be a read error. DNA for the CDR3: TGTGCCGGCAGCTTAGCACAGGGACAGCCGCATAATGAAGCTTTCTTT. This translates into CAGSLAQGQPHNEAFF. V gene TRBV7-2 combines with J gene TRBJ1-1; TRBD1 agrees at 7 bases. Looked up from germline, CDR1 is SGHTA and CDR2 is FQGNSA. This CDR3 spans 16 amino acids.

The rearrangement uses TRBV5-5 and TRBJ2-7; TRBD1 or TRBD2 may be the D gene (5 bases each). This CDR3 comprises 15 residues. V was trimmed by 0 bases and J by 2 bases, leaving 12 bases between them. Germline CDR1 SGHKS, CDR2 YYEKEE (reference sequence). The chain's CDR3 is CASSLVSGLTYEQYF. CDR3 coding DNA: TGTGCCAGCAGCTTGGTGTCGGGGCTAACCTACGAGCAGTACTTC.

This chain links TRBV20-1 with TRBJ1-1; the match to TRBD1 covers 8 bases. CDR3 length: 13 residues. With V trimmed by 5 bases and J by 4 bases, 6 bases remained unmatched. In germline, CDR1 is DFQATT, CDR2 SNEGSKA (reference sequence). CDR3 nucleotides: TGCAGTGCTTTGGACAGGGTAGGCACTGAAGCTTTCTTT. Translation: CSALDRVGTEAFF.

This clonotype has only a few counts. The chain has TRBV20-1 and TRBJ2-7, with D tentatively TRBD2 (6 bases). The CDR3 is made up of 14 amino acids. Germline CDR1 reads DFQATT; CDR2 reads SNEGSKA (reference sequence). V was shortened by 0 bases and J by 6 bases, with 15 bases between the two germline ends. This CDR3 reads CSARDQEGRSEQYF. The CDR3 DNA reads TGCAGTGCTAGAGACCAGGAGGGGAGGTCCGAGCAGTACTTC.

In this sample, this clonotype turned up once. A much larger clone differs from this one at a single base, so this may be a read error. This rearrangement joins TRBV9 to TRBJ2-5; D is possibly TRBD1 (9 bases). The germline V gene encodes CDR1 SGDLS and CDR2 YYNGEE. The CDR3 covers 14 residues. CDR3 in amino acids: CASSIAGQGETQSF. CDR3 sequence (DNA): TGTGCCAGCAGCATAGCGGGACAGGGAGAGACCCAGTCCTTC.

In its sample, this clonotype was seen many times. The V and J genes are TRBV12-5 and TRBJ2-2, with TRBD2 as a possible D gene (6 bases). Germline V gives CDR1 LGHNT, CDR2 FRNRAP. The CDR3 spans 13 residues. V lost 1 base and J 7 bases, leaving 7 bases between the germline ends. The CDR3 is CASGLGLGGELFF. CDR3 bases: TGTGCTAGTGGTTTGGGACTAGGCGGGGAGCTGTTTTTT.

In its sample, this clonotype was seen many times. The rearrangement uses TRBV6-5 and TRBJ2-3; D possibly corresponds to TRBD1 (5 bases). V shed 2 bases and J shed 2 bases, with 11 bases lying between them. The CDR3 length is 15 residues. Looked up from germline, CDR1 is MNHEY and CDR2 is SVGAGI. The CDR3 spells CASSYRAGHTDTQYF. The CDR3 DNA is TGTGCCAGCAGTTACAGGGCAGGGCACACAGATACGCAGTATTTT.

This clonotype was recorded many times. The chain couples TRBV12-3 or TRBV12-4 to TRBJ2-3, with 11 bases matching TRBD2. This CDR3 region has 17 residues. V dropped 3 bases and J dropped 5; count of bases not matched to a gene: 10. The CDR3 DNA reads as TGTGCCAGCAGTTTCGGTAGCGGGAGGGCCAGGGGAGATACGCAGTATTTT. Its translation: CASSFGSGRARGDTQYF.

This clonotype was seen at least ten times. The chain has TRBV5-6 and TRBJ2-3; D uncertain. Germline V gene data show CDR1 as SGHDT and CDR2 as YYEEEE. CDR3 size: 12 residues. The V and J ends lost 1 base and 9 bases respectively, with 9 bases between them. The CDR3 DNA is TGTGCCAGCAGCTTGAGAGCGAGGACGCAGTATTTT. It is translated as CASSLRARTQYF. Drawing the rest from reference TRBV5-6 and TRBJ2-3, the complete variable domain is DAGVTQSPTHLIKTRGQQVTLRCSPKSGHDTVSWYQQALGQGPQFIFQYYEEEERQRGNFPDRFSGHQFPNYSSELNVNALLLGDSALYLCASSLRARTQYFGPGTRLTVL.

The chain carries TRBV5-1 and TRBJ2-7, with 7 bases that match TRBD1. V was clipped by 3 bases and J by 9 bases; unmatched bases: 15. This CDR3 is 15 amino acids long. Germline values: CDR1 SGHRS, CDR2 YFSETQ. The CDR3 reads CASSYPGGGTGGQYF. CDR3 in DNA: TGCGCCAGCAGCTACCCAGGGGGTGGAACAGGAGGGCAGTACTTC.

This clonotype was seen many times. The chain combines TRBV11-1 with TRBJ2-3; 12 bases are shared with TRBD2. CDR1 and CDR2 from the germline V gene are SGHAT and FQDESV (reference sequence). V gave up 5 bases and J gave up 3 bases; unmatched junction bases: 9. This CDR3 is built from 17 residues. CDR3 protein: CASSPTRLAGATDTQYF. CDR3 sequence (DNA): TGTGCCAGCAGCCCAACTCGACTAGCGGGAGCGACAGATACGCAGTATTTT.